The entry that follows covers one TCR beta chain sequence. This may be a read error, as it is one base from a much larger clone. This record comes from a study of CD8 T cells in ankylosing spondylitis. TCRdb analysed the 5' RACE reads with MiXCR anew, one entry per CDR3 protein. The table includes 200,000 to 250,000 distinct CDR3 sequences, approximately 11% detected once. The receptor comes from a male donor with ankylosing spondylitis or in good health (not recorded which). The material sequenced was blood, either unsorted or a sorted T cell fraction (not recorded which).

CDR3 region: CASSLEPWTGELLF. In DNA, the CDR3 is TGTGCCAGCAGCTTAGAACCGTGGACCGGGGAGCTGCTTTTT. The chain couples TRBV7-6 to TRBJ2-2, with TRBD2 as a possible D gene (5 bases). Germline V gives CDR1 SGHVS, CDR2 FNYEAQ. The CDR3 totals 14 residues.